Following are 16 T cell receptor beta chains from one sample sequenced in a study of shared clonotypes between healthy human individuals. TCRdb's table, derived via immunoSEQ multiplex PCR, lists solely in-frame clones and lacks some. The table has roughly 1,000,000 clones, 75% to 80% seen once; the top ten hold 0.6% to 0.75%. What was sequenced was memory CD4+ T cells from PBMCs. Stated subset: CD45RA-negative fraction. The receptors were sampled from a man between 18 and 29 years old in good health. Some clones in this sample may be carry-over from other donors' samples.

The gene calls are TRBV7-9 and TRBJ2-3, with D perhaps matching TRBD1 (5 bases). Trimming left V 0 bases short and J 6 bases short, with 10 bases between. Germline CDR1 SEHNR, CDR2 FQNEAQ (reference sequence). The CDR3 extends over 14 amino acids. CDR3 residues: CASSLAGAADTQYF. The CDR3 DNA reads TGTGCCAGCAGCTTAGCAGGGGCAGCTGATACGCAGTATTTT.

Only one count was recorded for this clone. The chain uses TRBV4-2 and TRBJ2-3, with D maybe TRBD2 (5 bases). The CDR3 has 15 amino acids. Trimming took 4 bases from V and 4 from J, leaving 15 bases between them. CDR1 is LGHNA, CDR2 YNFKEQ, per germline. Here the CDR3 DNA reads TGTGCCAGCAGCCCAAATCCGTCTAGCTCAGATACGCAGTATTTT. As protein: CASSPNPSSSDTQYF.

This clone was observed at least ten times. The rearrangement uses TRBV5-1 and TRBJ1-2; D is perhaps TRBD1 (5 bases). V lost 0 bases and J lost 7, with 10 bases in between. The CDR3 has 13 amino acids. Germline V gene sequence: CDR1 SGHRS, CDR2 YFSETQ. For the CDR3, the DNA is TGCGCCAGCAGCTTGGAGGGGCACGGTGGCTACACCTTC. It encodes CASSLEGHGGYTF.

The CDR3 region has the DNA TGTGCCAGCAGCGTAGTGTCTGGCAATGAGCAGTTCTTC. Its translation is CASSVVSGNEQFF. This chain links TRBV9 with TRBJ2-1; no clear D. CDR1 and CDR2 from the germline V gene are SGDLS and YYNGEE. The CDR3 extends over 13 amino acids. Trimming cost V 0 bases and J 6 bases, with 7 bases left between them.

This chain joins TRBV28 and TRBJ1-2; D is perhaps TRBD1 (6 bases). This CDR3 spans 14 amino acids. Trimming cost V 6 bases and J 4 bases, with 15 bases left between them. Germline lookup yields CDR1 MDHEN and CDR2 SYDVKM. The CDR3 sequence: CASSETGHIYGYTF. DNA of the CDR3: TGTGCCAGCAGCGAAACGGGACACATCTATGGCTACACCTTC.

The CDR3 reads CSVASRVVSELFF. DNA of the CDR3: TGCAGCGTTGCCTCCAGGGTTGTGTCGGAACTGTTTTTT. This chain uses TRBV29-1 with TRBJ1-4, with a tentative D call TRBD1 (5 bases). Germline V CDR1 and CDR2: SQVTM, ANQGSEA. Between the trimmed V and J ends, which lost 4 bases and 12 bases, there was a span of 18 bases. This CDR3 spans 13 amino acids.

CDR3 region: CATALWRGDTEAFF. The CDR3 DNA reads as TGTGCCACCGCGTTGTGGCGGGGGGACACTGAAGCTTTCTTT. The genes are TRBV28 and TRBJ1-1; D is possibly TRBD1 (5 bases). CDR1 is MDHEN and CDR2 is SYDVKM in the germline V gene. The CDR3 covers 14 residues. Trimming shortened V by 10 bases and J by 3 bases, and 18 bases separated the two germline ends.

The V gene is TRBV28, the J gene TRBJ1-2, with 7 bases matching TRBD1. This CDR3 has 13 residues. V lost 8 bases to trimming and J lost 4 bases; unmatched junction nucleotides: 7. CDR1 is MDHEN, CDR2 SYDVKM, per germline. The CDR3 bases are TGTGCCAGCGGAACGGGACAGACCTATGGCTACACCTTC. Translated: CASGTGQTYGYTF.

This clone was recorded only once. CDR3 protein: CASSSDNRDSVSYEQYF. The CDR3 bases are TGTGCCAGCAGCTCAGACAACCGGGACAGTGTCTCCTACGAGCAGTACTTC. The chain is built from TRBV7-4 and TRBJ2-7; 7 positions match TRBD1. V lost 4 bases and J lost 0; bases outside the gene matches: 12. This CDR3 is built from 17 residues. Germline V gives CDR1 SGHVT, CDR2 SQSDAQ.

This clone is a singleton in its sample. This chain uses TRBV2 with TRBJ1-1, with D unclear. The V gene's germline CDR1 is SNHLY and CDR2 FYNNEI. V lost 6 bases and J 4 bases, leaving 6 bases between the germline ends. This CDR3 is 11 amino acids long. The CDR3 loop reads CASRVLTEAFF. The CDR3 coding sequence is TGTGCCAGCAGGGTCCTCACTGAAGCTTTCTTT.

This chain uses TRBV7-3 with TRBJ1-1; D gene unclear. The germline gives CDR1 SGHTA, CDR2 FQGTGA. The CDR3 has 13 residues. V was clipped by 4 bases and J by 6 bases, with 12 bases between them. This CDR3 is CASSSQDGSEAFF. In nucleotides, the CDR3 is TGTGCCAGCAGCTCCCAGGACGGGTCTGAAGCTTTCTTT. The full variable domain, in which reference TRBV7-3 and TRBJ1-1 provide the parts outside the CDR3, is GAGVSQTPSNKVTEKGKYVELRCDPISGHTALYWYRQSLGQGPEFLIYFQGTGAADDSGLPNDRFFAVRPEGSVSTLKIQRTERGDSAVYLCASSSQDGSEAFFGQGTRLTVV.

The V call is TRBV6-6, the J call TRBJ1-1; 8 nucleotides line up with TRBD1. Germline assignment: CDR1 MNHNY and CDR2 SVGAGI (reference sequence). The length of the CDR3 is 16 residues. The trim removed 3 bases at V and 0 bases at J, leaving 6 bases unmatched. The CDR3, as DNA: TGTGCCAGCAGTTATGGGGGGACAGGCATGAACACTGAAGCTTTCTTT. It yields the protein CASSYGGTGMNTEAFF.

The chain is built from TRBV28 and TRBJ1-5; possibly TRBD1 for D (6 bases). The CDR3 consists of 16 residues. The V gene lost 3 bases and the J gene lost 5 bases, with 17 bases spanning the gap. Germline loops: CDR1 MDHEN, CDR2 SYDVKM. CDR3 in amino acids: CASSFPLWRGDQPQHF. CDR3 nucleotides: TGTGCCAGCAGTTTTCCCCTGTGGAGGGGGGATCAGCCCCAGCATTTT.

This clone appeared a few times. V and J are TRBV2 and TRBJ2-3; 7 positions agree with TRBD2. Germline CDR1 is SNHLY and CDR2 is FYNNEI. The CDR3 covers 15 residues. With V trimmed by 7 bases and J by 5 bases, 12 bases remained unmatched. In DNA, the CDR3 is TGTGCCAGCACCCGACTAGCTCCTTCGTTAGATACGCAGTATTTT. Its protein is CASTRLAPSLDTQYF. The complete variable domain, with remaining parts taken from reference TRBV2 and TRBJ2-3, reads EPEVTQTPSHQVTQMGQEVILRCVPISNHLYFYWYRQILGQKVEFLVSFYNNEISEKSEIFDDQFSVERPDGSNFTLKIRSTKLEDSAMYFCASTRLAPSLDTQYFGPGTRLTVL.

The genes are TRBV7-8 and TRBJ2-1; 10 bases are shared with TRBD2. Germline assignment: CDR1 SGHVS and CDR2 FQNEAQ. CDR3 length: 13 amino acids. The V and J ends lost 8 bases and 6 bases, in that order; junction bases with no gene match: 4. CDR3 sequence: CASVLAGANEQFF. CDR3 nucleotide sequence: TGTGCCAGCGTCCTAGCGGGAGCCAATGAGCAGTTCTTC.

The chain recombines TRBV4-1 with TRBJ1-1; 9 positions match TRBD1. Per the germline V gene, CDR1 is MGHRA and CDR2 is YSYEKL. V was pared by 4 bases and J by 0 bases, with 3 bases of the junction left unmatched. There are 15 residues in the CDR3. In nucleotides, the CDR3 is TGCGCCAGCAGCCGAGGACAGGGGATGAACACTGAAGCTTTCTTT. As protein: CASSRGQGMNTEAFF.